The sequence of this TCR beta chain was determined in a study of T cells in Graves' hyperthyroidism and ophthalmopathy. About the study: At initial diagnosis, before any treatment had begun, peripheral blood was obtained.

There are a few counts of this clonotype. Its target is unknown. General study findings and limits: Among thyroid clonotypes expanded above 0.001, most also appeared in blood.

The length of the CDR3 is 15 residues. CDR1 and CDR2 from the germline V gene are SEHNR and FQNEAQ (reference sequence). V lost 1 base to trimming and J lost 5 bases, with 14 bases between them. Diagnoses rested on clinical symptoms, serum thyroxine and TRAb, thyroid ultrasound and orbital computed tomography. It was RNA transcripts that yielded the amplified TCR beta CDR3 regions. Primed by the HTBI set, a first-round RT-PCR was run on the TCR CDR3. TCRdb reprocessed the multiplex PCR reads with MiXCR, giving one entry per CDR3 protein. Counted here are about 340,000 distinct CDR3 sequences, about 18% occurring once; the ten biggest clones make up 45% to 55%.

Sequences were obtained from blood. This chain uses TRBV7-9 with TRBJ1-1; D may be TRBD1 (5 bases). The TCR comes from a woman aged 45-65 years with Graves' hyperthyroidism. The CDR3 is CASSLGWGGDTEAFF. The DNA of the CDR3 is TGTGCCAGCAGCTTAGGTTGGGGAGGGGATACTGAAGCTTTCTTT.